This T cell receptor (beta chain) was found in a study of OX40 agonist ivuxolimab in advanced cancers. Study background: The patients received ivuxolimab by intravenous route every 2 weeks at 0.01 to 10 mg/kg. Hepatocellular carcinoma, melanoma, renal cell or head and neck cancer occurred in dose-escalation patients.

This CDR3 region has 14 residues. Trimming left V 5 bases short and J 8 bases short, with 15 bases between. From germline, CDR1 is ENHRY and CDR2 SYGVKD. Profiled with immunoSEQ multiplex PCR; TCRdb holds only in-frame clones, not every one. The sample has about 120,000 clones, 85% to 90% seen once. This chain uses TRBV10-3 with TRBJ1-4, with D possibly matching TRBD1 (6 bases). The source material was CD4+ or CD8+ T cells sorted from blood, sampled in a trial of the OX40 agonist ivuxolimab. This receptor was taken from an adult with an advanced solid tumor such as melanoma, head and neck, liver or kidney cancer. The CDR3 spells CAISSWTDTEKLFF. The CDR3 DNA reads TGTGCCATCAGTTCCTGGACAGATACGGAAAAACTGTTTTTT.